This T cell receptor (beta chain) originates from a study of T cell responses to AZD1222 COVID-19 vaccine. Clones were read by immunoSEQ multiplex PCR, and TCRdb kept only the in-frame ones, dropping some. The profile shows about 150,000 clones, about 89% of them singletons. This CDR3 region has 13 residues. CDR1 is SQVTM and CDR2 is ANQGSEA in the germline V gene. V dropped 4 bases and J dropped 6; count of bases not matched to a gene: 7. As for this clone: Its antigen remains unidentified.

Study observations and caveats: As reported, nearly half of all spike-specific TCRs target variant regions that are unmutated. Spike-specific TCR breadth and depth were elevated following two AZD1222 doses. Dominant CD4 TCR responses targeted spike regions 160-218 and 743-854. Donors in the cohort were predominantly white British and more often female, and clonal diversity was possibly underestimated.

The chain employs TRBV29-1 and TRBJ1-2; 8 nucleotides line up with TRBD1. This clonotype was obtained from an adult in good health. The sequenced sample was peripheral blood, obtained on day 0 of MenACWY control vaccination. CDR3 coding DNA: TGCAGCGTTGTCCCAGGGGGCTGGAATGGCTACACCTTC. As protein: CSVVPGGWNGYTF.